These 30 T cell receptor beta chains share one sample of origin, sequenced in a study of blood T cell repertoires in COVID-19. Assay used: immunoSEQ multiplex PCR; TCRdb lists only in-frame clones, some missing. The sample includes 110,000 to 150,000 clones, approximately 80% of them seen just once. The sequenced sample was peripheral blood. The receptor set was obtained from a woman aged 50 to 60 with acute or convalescent COVID-19.

The rearrangement joins TRBV27 to TRBJ2-7, with 7 bases that match TRBD1. The CDR3 consists of 15 residues. Germline V gene sequence: CDR1 MNHEY, CDR2 SMNVEV (reference sequence). V dropped 4 bases and J dropped 2; count of bases not matched to a gene: 8. The CDR3 DNA sequence: TGTGCCAGCAGTTGGTCGCAGGGGGTAGCCTACGAGCAGTACTTC. Protein: CASSWSQGVAYEQYF.

This clone has only one observation. V and J are TRBV14 and TRBJ1-1; perhaps TRBD1 as D (5 bases). CDR1 SGHDN and CDR2 FVKESK come from the germline V gene. The CDR3 sequence is 13 residues long. V was pared by 0 bases and J by 10 bases, with 12 bases between. CDR3 amino acids: CASSQDWGVAAFF. As DNA, the CDR3 is TGTGCCAGCAGCCAAGATTGGGGGGTAGCAGCTTTCTTT.

The chain combines TRBV2 with TRBJ1-5; tentatively, D is TRBD1 (6 bases). V lost 3 bases and J 4 bases, leaving 13 bases between the germline ends. The germline V gene encodes CDR1 SNHLY and CDR2 FYNNEI. CDR3 length: 15 amino acids. The CDR3 region is CASSDQGPQNQPQHF. DNA of the CDR3: TGTGCCAGCAGTGACCAGGGGCCACAGAATCAGCCCCAGCATTTT.

The chain carries TRBV7-9 and TRBJ2-1; 11 positions agree with TRBD2. Losses at the gene ends were 4 bases for V and 8 bases for J; bases not matched to a gene: 10. This CDR3 spans 16 amino acids. Germline CDR1 is SEHNR and CDR2 is FQNEAQ (reference sequence). The CDR3 DNA follows: TGTGCCAGCAGCTATCTAGCGGGGGGTCTAGGCCATGAGCAGTTCTTC. It codes for CASSYLAGGLGHEQFF.

With regard to this clone: Other nucleotide sequences from this sample produce the same CDR3. This rearrangement joins TRBV11-2 to TRBJ1-5; 7 bases map to TRBD1. V lost 5 bases, J lost 4 bases, and 5 bases stayed unmatched. The CDR3 covers 14 residues. The germline V gene encodes CDR1 SGHAT and CDR2 FQNNGV. The CDR3 DNA reads as TGTGCCAGCAGCCCAGGGACAGCTAATCAGCCCCAGCATTTT. This codes for CASSPGTANQPQHF.

V gene TRBV18 combines with J gene TRBJ2-5, with 9 positions matching TRBD1. The CDR3 has 16 amino acids. Losses at the gene ends were 2 bases for V and 4 bases for J; bases not matched to a gene: 8. Germline V gene data show CDR1 as KGHSH and CDR2 as LQKENI. As DNA, the CDR3 is TGTGCCAGCTCACCAGGGGACAGGGCCGGAGGAGAGACCCAGTACTTC. Protein sequence: CASSPGDRAGGETQYF.

This rearrangement joins TRBV7-9 to TRBJ1-4; no clear D gene. Looked up from germline, CDR1 is SEHNR and CDR2 is FQNEAQ (reference sequence). V gave up 1 base and J gave up 7 bases, with 13 bases separating them. CDR3 size: 15 residues. CDR3 region: CASSLGPGSSEKLFF. For the CDR3, the DNA is TGTGCCAGCAGCTTAGGGCCGGGGTCCAGTGAAAAACTGTTTTTT. Combining the CDR3 with reference TRBV7-9 and TRBJ1-4 gives the whole variable domain DTGVSQNPRHKITKRGQNVTFRCDPISEHNRLYWYRQTLGQGPEFLTYFQNEAQLEKSRLLSDRFSAERPKGSFSTLEIQRTEQGDSAMYLCASSLGPGSSEKLFFGSGTQLSVL.

This chain links TRBV7-2 with TRBJ2-1, with 15 bases fitting TRBD2. With 1 base clipped from V and 6 bases from J, the junction kept 7 bases outside the gene matches. The CDR3 loop spans 18 amino acids. Germline CDR1 reads SGHTA; CDR2 reads FQGNSA. CDR3 protein: CASSLVGGLAGGRNEQFF. The CDR3 DNA reads TGTGCCAGCAGCTTAGTCGGGGGACTAGCGGGGGGTCGCAATGAGCAGTTCTTC.

The V call is TRBV18, the J call TRBJ1-5; weak D call: TRBD1 (5 bases). V lost 2 bases, J lost 7 bases, and 12 bases lay in between. The germline CDR1 and CDR2 sequences are KGHSH and LQKENI. This CDR3 is 14 amino acids long. CDR3 sequence: CASSPNGGDQPQHF. The DNA for the CDR3 is TGTGCCAGCTCACCAAACGGGGGAGACCAGCCCCAGCATTTT.

The chain employs TRBV11-3 and TRBJ2-1; 11 nucleotides match TRBD2. CDR1 SGHNT and CDR2 YENEEA come from the germline V gene. This CDR3 region has 17 residues. V lost 4 bases, J lost 0 bases, and 5 bases stayed unmatched. The CDR3 DNA is TGTGCCAGCAGCTCTAGCGGGGGGATGAGCTCCTACAATGAGCAGTTCTTC. It specifies CASSSSGGMSSYNEQFF.

The V call is TRBV3-1 (or the pseudogene TRBV3-2), the J call TRBJ1-1; D is possibly TRBD1 (5 bases). Germline lookup yields CDR1 LGHDT and CDR2 YNNKEL (reference sequence). CDR3 length: 14 amino acids. The V and J ends lost 4 bases and 0 bases respectively, with 9 bases between them. The CDR3 protein is CASSRQRMNTEAFF. In DNA, the CDR3 is TGTGCCAGCAGCCGACAGAGGATGAACACTGAAGCTTTCTTT.

V gene TRBV7-2 combines with J gene TRBJ1-5, with 8 nucleotides matching TRBD1. Per the germline V gene, CDR1 is SGHTA and CDR2 is FQGNSA. With 3 bases clipped from V and 3 bases from J, the junction kept 7 bases outside the gene matches. The CDR3 totals 16 residues. The CDR3 spells CASSLGTGGLNQPQHF. CDR3 bases: TGTGCCAGCAGCTTGGGCACAGGGGGTCTCAATCAGCCCCAGCATTTT.

A single count supports this clone. This chain connects TRBV19 to TRBJ1-1; the D gene is possibly TRBD1 (5 bases). The germline V gene has CDR1 LNHDA and CDR2 SQIVND (reference sequence). The V gene lost 0 bases and the J gene lost 5 bases, with 13 bases spanning the gap. This CDR3 region has 15 residues. The CDR3 region is CASSIERGRRTEAFF. The CDR3 nucleotides are TGTGCCAGTAGTATAGAACGGGGGAGGAGGACTGAAGCTTTCTTT.

The chain employs TRBV6-5 and TRBJ2-1; 7 nucleotides align to TRBD1. J was trimmed by 10 bases and V by 7 bases; bases with no gene match: 10. Germline lookup yields CDR1 MNHEY and CDR2 SVGAGI. CDR3 length: 13 amino acids. CDR3 amino acids: CASTGTARDEQFF. CDR3 DNA sequence: TGTGCCAGCACCGGGACAGCTCGAGACGAGCAGTTCTTC.

The chain couples TRBV19 to TRBJ1-4; 8 bases agree with TRBD1. Germline V gives CDR1 LNHDA, CDR2 SQIVND (reference sequence). The CDR3 length is 14 residues. V was clipped by 7 bases and J by 8 bases; unmatched bases: 9. In DNA form, the CDR3 reads TGTGCCAGTACCTCTGACAGGGGAAGCGAAAAACTGTTTTTT. Amino acid sequence: CASTSDRGSEKLFF. The variable domain in full, completed from reference TRBV19 and TRBJ1-4, reads DGGITQSPKYLFRKEGQNVTLSCEQNLNHDAMYWYRQDPGQGLRLIYYSQIVNDFQKGDIAEGYSVSREKKESFPLTVTSAQKNPTAFYLCASTSDRGSEKLFFGSGTQLSVL.

The chain joins TRBV7-3 to TRBJ2-2, with TRBD2 identical over 9 bases. The CDR3 is 17 residues long. After removal of 0 bases from V and 1 base from J, the junction contained 3 bases not matched to a gene. In germline, CDR1 is SGHTA, CDR2 FQGTGA. CDR3: CASSLTPTSGNTGELFF. DNA of the CDR3: TGTGCCAGCAGCTTAACCCCGACTAGCGGGAACACCGGGGAGCTGTTTTTT.

The J gene is TRBJ2-5, the V gene TRBV19; D gene ambiguous. CDR1 and CDR2 from the germline V gene are LNHDA and SQIVND (reference sequence). The CDR3 runs to 13 residues. Trimming shortened V by 4 bases and J by 5 bases, and 11 bases separated the two germline ends. As DNA, the CDR3 is TGTGCCAGTAGTACCTTCTCCGCGGAGACCCAGTACTTC. Translation gives CASSTFSAETQYF.

This clone was observed a handful of times. V gene TRBV19 combines with J gene TRBJ1-3; D uncertain. The ends were cut back, 10 bases at V and 0 bases at J, with 13 bases in the middle. Looked up from germline, CDR1 is LNHDA and CDR2 is SQIVND (reference sequence). This CDR3 contains 14 residues. The CDR3 spells CATTRRSSGNTIYF. CDR3 sequence (DNA): TGTGCCACCACTCGGAGGTCCTCTGGAAACACCATATATTTT.

The rearrangement uses TRBV2 and TRBJ1-1; D is unresolved. CDR3 size: 13 residues. Per the germline V gene, CDR1 is SNHLY and CDR2 is FYNNEI. Trimming removed 4 bases from V and 3 bases from J, with 9 bases in between. The CDR3 region has the DNA TGTGCCAGCAGTGCTGATACTCACACTGAAGCTTTCTTT. Translation: CASSADTHTEAFF. Complete variable domain (other parts from reference TRBV2 and TRBJ1-1): EPEVTQTPSHQVTQMGQEVILRCVPISNHLYFYWYRQILGQKVEFLVSFYNNEISEKSEIFDDQFSVERPDGSNFTLKIRSTKLEDSAMYFCASSADTHTEAFFGQGTRLTVV.

The chain is built from TRBV5-1 and TRBJ1-6; 7 nucleotides line up with TRBD1. Trimming took 4 bases from V and 12 from J; bases not matched to a gene: 10. CDR1 is SGHRS and CDR2 is YFSETQ in the germline V gene. The CDR3 covers 14 residues. In DNA form, the CDR3 reads TGCGCCAGCAGCCCGACAGGGAGCGGGGGACCCCTCCACTTT. Its protein product is CASSPTGSGGPLHF.

The chain employs TRBV4-3 and TRBJ1-6, with 7 bases matching TRBD1. Trimming at V came to 0 bases and at J to 7 bases, leaving 6 bases not matched to a gene. The CDR3 loop spans 16 amino acids. Germline V gene sequence: CDR1 LGHNA, CDR2 YSLEER. CDR3 protein: CASSQEGGTANSPLHF. CDR3 bases: TGCGCCAGCAGCCAAGAAGGAGGGACAGCGAATTCACCCCTCCACTTT.

The chain links TRBV30 to TRBJ1-4; the D is unclear. Germline loops: CDR1 GTSNPN, CDR2 SVGIG (reference sequence). This CDR3 comprises 13 residues. V lost 0 bases and J 7 bases, leaving 9 bases between the germline ends. Here the CDR3 reads CAWSVLASEKLFF. The CDR3 DNA sequence: TGTGCCTGGAGTGTCCTCGCGTCTGAAAAACTGTTTTTT.

V is TRBV20-1 and J is TRBJ1-2; D perhaps matches TRBD1 (5 bases). Germline values: CDR1 DFQATT, CDR2 SNEGSKA (reference sequence). Trimming cost V 3 bases and J 3 bases, with 8 bases left between them. CDR3 length: 12 residues. CDR3 in amino acids: CSASKGDYGYTF. CDR3 DNA: TGCAGTGCTAGTAAAGGGGACTATGGCTACACCTTC.

The V call is TRBV7-2, the J call TRBJ2-7; TRBD2 matches 10 bases. With V trimmed by 3 bases and J by 1 base, 9 bases remained unmatched. Germline values: CDR1 SGHTA, CDR2 FQGNSA. This CDR3 is 17 amino acids long. The CDR3 loop reads CASSFASGGRSSYEQYF. The CDR3 DNA reads as TGTGCCAGCAGCTTTGCTAGCGGGGGAAGGAGTTCCTACGAGCAGTACTTC.

The J gene is TRBJ1-6, the V gene TRBV27; D possibly corresponds to TRBD1 (5 bases). The germline V gene encodes CDR1 MNHEY and CDR2 SMNVEV (reference sequence). Trimming pared 5 bases from V and 6 bases from J, leaving 17 bases between. The CDR3 covers 16 residues. This CDR3 reads CASSAGYRQTNSPLHF. CDR3 sequence (DNA): TGTGCCAGCAGTGCGGGGTACCGACAGACTAATTCACCCCTCCACTTT.

This rearrangement joins TRBV7-9 to TRBJ1-2; TRBD1 agrees at 7 bases. The germline V gene has CDR1 SEHNR and CDR2 FQNEAQ (reference sequence). The trim removed 4 bases at V and 1 base at J, leaving 3 bases unmatched. The CDR3 is 14 residues long. The CDR3 DNA is TGTGCCAGCAGCTCGGGACAGAGTAACTATGGCTACACCTTC. Its translation: CASSSGQSNYGYTF.

This clone was counted a few times. V and J are TRBV27 and TRBJ1-5; D gene uncertain. This CDR3 has 13 amino acids. The germline V and J ends were trimmed by 4 bases and 3 bases, with 7 bases remaining between them. In germline, CDR1 is MNHEY, CDR2 SMNVEV (reference sequence). The CDR3: CASSYSSNQPQHF. In DNA form, the CDR3 reads TGTGCCAGCAGTTATTCCTCCAATCAGCCCCAGCATTTT.

J is TRBJ2-2 and V is TRBV5-1; 7 bases fit TRBD2. There are 14 residues in the CDR3. From germline, CDR1 is SGHRS and CDR2 YFSETQ. Trimming cost V 7 bases and J 4 bases; bases outside gene matches: 7. The CDR3 nucleotides are TGCGCCAGCGGCTGGCGGGAGACCACCGGGGAGCTGTTTTTT. Protein: CASGWRETTGELFF.

V usage is TRBV19 and J usage is TRBJ1-5; TRBD1 matches at 9 bases. The V and J ends lost 5 bases and 2 bases, in that order; junction bases with no gene match: 10. Germline V lookup: CDR1 LNHDA, CDR2 SQIVND (reference sequence). CDR3 length: 17 amino acids. The chain's CDR3 is CASSPGTGMGGNQPQHF. Here the CDR3 DNA reads TGTGCCAGTAGTCCCGGGACAGGGATGGGTGGCAATCAGCCCCAGCATTTT.

The chain joins TRBV28 to TRBJ2-7, with D hard to call. CDR1 is MDHEN and CDR2 is SYDVKM in the germline V gene. The CDR3 has 11 amino acids. V was trimmed by 3 bases and J by 7 bases, leaving 7 bases between them. In DNA, the CDR3 is TGTGCCAGCAGTTTTATCCGGGAGCAGTACTTC. Translating gives CASSFIREQYF.